A selection of T cell receptor beta chains follows, all from one sample in a study of T cell responses to AZD1222 COVID-19 vaccine. Here immunoSEQ multiplex PCR was the method, and the copy in TCRdb shows in-frame clones only, minus some. The sample holds about 120,000 clones, more than 85% seen once. Sequencing was performed on peripheral blood, taken on day 0 of AZD1222 vaccination. All receptors come from an adult in good health. CDR3s include the opening cysteine and the closing phenylalanine or tryptophan. The D gene is left open where the match is weak. Clone size appears in some rows only: once, few, many, or a class for an expanded clone.

clone size	D gene	V gene	J gene	CDR3 length	CDR3 DNA	CDR3 protein
NA	NA	TRBV5-4	TRBJ1-2	14	TGTGCCAGCAGCCTGGAGGCGGGGACCTATGGCTACACCTTC	CASSLEAGTYGYTF
NA	NA	TRBV30	TRBJ2-6	16	TGTGCCTGGAGCCAAGGGCGGGGTGAGGGGGCCAACGTCCTGACTTTC	CAWSQGRGEGANVLTF
NA	NA	TRBV29-1	TRBJ1-5	13	TGCAGCGTTGAAGGGCAGGGTGGGGAGCCCCAGCATTTT	CSVEGQGGEPQHF
NA	NA	TRBV6-5	TRBJ1-2	15	TGTGCCAGCGGCGAAAGAGGATCATCTATCTATGGCTACACCTTC	CASGERGSSIYGYTF
NA	NA	TRBV5-5	TRBJ2-3	13	TGTGCCAGCAGCTTACCAGAGACAGATACGCAGTATTTT	CASSLPETDTQYF
NA	TRBD1	TRBV11-2	TRBJ2-5	16	TGTGCCAGCAGCTCGCAGACAGGGGACCCACAAGAGACCCAGTACTTC	CASSSQTGDPQETQYF
few	NA	TRBV5-1	TRBJ1-2	16	TGCGCCAGCAGCTTGGGATCAGGATCAGGCTACTATGGCTACACCTTC	CASSLGSGSGYYGYTF
NA	NA	TRBV19	TRBJ1-6	15	TGTGCCGCGCGGGGAATTGCCGCTTATAATTCACCCCTCCACTTT	CAARGIAAYNSPLHF
NA	NA	TRBV18	TRBJ2-5	13	TGTGCCAGCTCGCTCGGGAACCAAGAGACCCAGTACTTC	CASSLGNQETQYF
NA	NA	TRBV28	TRBJ2-1	13	TGTGCCAGCAGAGAGCCCTCCTACAATGAGCAGTTCTTC	CASREPSYNEQFF
NA	NA	TRBV5-1	TRBJ1-3	15	TGCGCCAGCAGCTTGGTTGGAGCCTCTGGAAACACCATATATTTT	CASSLVGASGNTIYF
NA	TRBD2	TRBV11-3	TRBJ2-7	15	TGTGCCAGCAGCATTAGCGGGACGAGCTCCTACGAGCAGTACTTC	CASSISGTSSYEQYF
NA	TRBD1	TRBV6-4	TRBJ1-2	15	TGTGCCAGCAGGGCAGGGACAGGGGCTAACTATGGCTACACCTTC	CASRAGTGANYGYTF
NA	NA	TRBV28	TRBJ2-7	16	TGTGCCAGCACCTCTCGAAGGACACAGCACTCCTACGAGCAGTACTTC	CASTSRRTQHSYEQYF
NA	NA	TRBV14	TRBJ1-3	16	TGTGCCAGCAGCCAAGAGTTCGGGGGCTCTGGAAACACCATATATTTT	CASSQEFGGSGNTIYF
NA	TRBD2	TRBV7-3	TRBJ2-3	15	TGTGCCAGCAGGCTAGCGGGAGGGCCCACAGATACGCAGTATTTT	CASRLAGGPTDTQYF
NA	TRBD2	TRBV30	TRBJ2-5	13	TGTGCCTGGTACTCCGGGAGGGCTGGGACCCAGTACTTC	CAWYSGRAGTQYF
once	NA	TRBV3-1/TRBV3-2	TRBJ2-6	16	TGTGCCAGCAGCCATGGGGACCTCTCTGGGGCCAACGTCCTGACTTTC	CASSHGDLSGANVLTF
once	NA	TRBV4-1	TRBJ1-6	14	TGCGCCAGCAGCCAACCAGCAGGGGTCTCACCCCTCCACTTT	CASSQPAGVSPLHF
NA	NA	TRBV6-5	TRBJ1-2	15	TGTGCCAGCAGTAAGACCGGGACTTTTTTCTATGGCTACACCTTC	CASSKTGTFFYGYTF
NA	NA	TRBV10-1	TRBJ2-2	14	TGCGCCAGCAGTGACGGGGGGAACACCGGGGAGCTGTTTTTT	CASSDGGNTGELFF
once	TRBD2	TRBV19	TRBJ2-1	14	TGTGCCAGTAGTATCATGGGGACTAGCAATGAGCAGTTCTTC	CASSIMGTSNEQFF
NA	TRBD1	TRBV28	TRBJ1-5	17	TGTGCCAGCAGTTCACACGGGACAGGCCGGAACAATCAGCCCCAGCATTTT	CASSSHGTGRNNQPQHF
NA	NA	TRBV19	TRBJ2-4	16	TGTGCCAGTAGTCCCCCGGGACACCTAGCCAAAAACATTCAGTACTTC	CASSPPGHLAKNIQYF